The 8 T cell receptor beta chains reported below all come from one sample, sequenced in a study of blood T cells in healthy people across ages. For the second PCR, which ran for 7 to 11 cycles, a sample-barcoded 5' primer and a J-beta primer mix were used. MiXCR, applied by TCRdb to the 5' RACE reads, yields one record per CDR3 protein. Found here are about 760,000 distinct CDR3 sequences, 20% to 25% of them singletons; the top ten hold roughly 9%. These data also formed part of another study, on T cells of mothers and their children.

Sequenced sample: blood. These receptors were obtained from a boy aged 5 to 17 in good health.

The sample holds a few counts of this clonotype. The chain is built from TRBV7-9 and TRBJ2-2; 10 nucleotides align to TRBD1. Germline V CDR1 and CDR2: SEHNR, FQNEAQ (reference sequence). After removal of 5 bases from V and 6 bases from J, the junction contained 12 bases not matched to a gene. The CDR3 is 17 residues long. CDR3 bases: TGTGCCAGCAGCCCCACCGCGGGACAGGGGATTGCCGGGGAGCTGTTTTTT. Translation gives CASSPTAGQGIAGELFF.

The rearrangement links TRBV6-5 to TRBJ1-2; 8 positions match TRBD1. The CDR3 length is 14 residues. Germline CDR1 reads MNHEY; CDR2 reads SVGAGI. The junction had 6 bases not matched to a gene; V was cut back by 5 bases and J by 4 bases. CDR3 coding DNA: TGTGCCAGCAGTCAGACAGGGGTAGTCTATGGCTACACCTTC. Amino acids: CASSQTGVVYGYTF.

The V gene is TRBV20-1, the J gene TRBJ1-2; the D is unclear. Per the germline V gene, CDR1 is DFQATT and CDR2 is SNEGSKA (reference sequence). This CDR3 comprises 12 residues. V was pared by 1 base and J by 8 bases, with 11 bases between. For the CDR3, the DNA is TGCAGTGCTAGAGTGCTATCCCAAGGCTACACCTTC. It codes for CSARVLSQGYTF.

CDR3 protein: CSARPPPGTSGLSYEQYF. The CDR3 DNA reads as TGCAGTGCTAGACCCCCCCCCGGGACTAGCGGGTTATCCTACGAGCAGTACTTC. The V and J genes are TRBV20-1 and TRBJ2-1, with 12 bases matching TRBD2. The DNA matches TRBJ2-7 better at its end, which makes the J call doubtful. Germline V gives CDR1 DFQATT, CDR2 SNEGSKA (reference sequence). The CDR3 consists of 18 residues.

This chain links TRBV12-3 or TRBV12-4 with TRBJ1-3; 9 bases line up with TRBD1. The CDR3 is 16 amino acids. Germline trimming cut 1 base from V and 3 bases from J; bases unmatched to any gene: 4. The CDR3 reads CASSLGTGVYGNTIYF. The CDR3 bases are TGTGCCAGCAGTTTAGGGACAGGGGTTTATGGAAACACCATATATTTT.

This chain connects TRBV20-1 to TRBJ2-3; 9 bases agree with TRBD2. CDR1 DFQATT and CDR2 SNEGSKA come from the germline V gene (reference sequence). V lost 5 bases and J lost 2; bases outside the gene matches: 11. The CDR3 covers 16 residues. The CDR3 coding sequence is TGCAGTGCTGGGGGACGAGCGGGGGGATCCACAGATACGCAGTATTTT. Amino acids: CSAGGRAGGSTDTQYF.

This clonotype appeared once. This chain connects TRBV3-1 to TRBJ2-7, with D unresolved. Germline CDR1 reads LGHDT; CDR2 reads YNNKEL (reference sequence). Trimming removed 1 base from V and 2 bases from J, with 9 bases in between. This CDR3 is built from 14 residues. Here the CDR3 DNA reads TGTGCCAGCAGCCAAGGCCACAGCACCTACGAGCAGTACTTC. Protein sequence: CASSQGHSTYEQYF.

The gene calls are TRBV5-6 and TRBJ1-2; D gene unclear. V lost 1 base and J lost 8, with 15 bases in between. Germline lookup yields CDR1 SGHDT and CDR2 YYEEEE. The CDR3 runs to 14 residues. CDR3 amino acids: CASSLYARVRGYTF. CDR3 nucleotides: TGTGCCAGCAGCTTGTATGCGAGGGTCCGCGGCTACACCTTC.